The clone carrying this T cell receptor beta chain was detected many times. The method for making cDNA was 5'RACE, and it used 10-nucleotide random UMIs. TCRdb re-called the 5' RACE reads through MiXCR, storing one row per CDR3 protein. The sample has about 70,000 distinct CDR3 sequences, about 3% seen once. This sample was taken from a study of neurological immune-mediated disorders. The CDR3 consists of 15 residues. V lost 2 bases, J lost 4 bases, and 14 bases lay in between. Germline CDR1 is MNHEY and CDR2 is SVGEGT. The sequencing sample was made of PBMCs. The chain employs TRBV6-2 or TRBV6-3 and TRBJ1-1, with D possibly matching TRBD1 (6 bases). This clonotype originated in a woman aged 45-65 years with multiple sclerosis. Here the CDR3 DNA reads TGTGCCAGCAGTTACGGGGGCAGTTGGGGCACTGAAGCTTTCTTT. This sequence encodes CASSYGGSWGTEAFF.